This record concerns one T cell receptor (beta chain) sequence. As yet, its antigen is unknown. The sample originates from a study of cytomegalovirus exposure and HLA in healthy donors. The study, taken as a whole, reports: The authors reported that TCR beta sequences could predict HLA-A and HLA-B alleles. These predictions were accurate for most subjects in the first cohort.

Germline CDR1 SEHNR, CDR2 FQNEAQ (reference sequence). The CDR3 contains 12 residues. Trimming removed 1 base at V and 13 bases at J, with 14 bases between. A multiplex PCR was run with 60 Vbeta primers and 13 Jbeta primers. The data were produced by immunoSEQ multiplex PCR, yet TCRdb's version contains in-frame clones alone and is incomplete. The sample yields about 98,000 clones, approximately 78% seen once. The origin of this receptor is a man in his forties in good health and CMV-seronegative. The V call is TRBV7-9, the J call TRBJ2-7, with D possibly being TRBD2 (6 bases). Sequencing was done on a sample of PBMCs. In nucleotides, the CDR3 is TGTGCCAGCAGCTTAGACGAGGGAGGTGTATACTTC. This codes for CASSLDEGGVYF.